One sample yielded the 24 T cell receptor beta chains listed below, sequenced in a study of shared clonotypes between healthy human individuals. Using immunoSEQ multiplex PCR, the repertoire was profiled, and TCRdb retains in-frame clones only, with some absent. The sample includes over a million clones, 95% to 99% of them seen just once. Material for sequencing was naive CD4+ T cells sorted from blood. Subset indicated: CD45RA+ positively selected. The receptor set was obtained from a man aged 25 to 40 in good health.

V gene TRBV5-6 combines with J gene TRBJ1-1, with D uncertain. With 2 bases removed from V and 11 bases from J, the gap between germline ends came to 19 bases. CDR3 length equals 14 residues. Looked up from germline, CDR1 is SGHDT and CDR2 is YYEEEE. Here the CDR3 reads CASSFRVKAPTAFF. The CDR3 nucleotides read TGTGCCAGCAGCTTTCGCGTAAAGGCTCCTACGGCTTTCTTT. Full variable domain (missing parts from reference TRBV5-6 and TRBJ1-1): DAGVTQSPTHLIKTRGQQVTLRCSPKSGHDTVSWYQQALGQGPQFIFQYYEEEERQRGNFPDRFSGHQFPNYSSELNVNALLLGDSALYLCASSFRVKAPTAFFGQGTRLTVV.

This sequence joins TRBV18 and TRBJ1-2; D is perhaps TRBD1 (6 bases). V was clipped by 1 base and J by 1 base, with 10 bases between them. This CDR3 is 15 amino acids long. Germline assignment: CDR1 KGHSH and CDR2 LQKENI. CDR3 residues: CASSPRGQYNYGYTF. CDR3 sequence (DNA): TGTGCCAGCTCACCACGGGGGCAATATAACTATGGCTACACCTTC. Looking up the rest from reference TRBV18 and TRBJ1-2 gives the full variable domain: NAGVMQNPRHLVRRRGQEARLRCSPMKGHSHVYWYRQLPEEGLKFMVYLQKENIIDESGMPKERFSAEFPKEGPSILRIQQVVRGDSAAYFCASSPRGQYNYGYTFGSGTRLTVV.

The CDR3 sequence is CSASLAGTKGGQPQHF. In nucleotides, the CDR3 is TGCAGCGCGTCTCTTGCAGGGACCAAAGGCGGTCAGCCCCAGCATTTT. The rearrangement links TRBV29-1 to TRBJ1-5, with a weak D call TRBD1 (5 bases). Deletions cut 7 bases from V and 6 bases from J, with 25 bases between. CDR1 is SQVTM and CDR2 is ANQGSEA in the germline V gene. This CDR3 has 16 residues. The whole variable domain, filled in from reference TRBV29-1 and TRBJ1-5, reads SAVISQKPSRDICQRGTSLTIQCQVDSQVTMMFWYRQQPGQSLTLIATANQGSEATYESGFVIDKFPISRPNLTFSTLTVSNMSPEDSSIYLCSASLAGTKGGQPQHFGDGTRLSIL.

CDR3 coding DNA: TGTGCCAGCTCACCCCTCAACTTCGATGAGCAGTTCTTC. Its protein is CASSPLNFDEQFF. The V and J genes are TRBV18 and TRBJ2-1; D not certain. CDR1 and CDR2 (germline): KGHSH, LQKENI. V lost 3 bases to trimming and J lost 8 bases, with 11 bases between them. The CDR3 extends over 13 amino acids.

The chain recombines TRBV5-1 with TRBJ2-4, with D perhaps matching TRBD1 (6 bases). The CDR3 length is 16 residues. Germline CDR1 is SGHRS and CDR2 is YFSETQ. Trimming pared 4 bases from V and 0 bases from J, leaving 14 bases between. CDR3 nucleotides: TGCGCCAGCAGCATCTCGGCAGGGGTAGCCAAAAACATTCAGTACTTC. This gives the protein CASSISAGVAKNIQYF.

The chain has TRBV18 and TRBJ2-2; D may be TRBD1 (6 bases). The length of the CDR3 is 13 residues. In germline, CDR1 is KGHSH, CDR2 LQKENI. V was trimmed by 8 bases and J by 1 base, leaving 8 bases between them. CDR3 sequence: CASQGQNTGELFF. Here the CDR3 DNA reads TGTGCCAGCCAGGGACAGAACACCGGGGAGCTGTTTTTT.

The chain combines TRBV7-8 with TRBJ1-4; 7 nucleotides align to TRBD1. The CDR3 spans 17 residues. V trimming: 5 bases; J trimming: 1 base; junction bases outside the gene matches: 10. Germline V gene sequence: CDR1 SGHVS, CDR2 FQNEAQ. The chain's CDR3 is CASSLYHRGGTNEKLFF. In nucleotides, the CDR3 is TGTGCCAGCAGCCTCTACCACAGGGGAGGAACTAATGAAAAACTGTTTTTT. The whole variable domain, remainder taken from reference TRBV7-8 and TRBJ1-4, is GAGVSQSPRYKVAKRGQDVALRCDPISGHVSLFWYQQALGQGPEFLTYFQNEAQLDKSGLPSDRFFAERPEGSVSTLKIQRTQQEDSAVYLCASSLYHRGGTNEKLFFGSGTQLSVL.

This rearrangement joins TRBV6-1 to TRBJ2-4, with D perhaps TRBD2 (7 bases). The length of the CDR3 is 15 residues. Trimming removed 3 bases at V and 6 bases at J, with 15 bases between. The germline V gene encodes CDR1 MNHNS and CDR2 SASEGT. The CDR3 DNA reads TGTGCCAGCAGTGATGGGGGGGGCGCCCGAAACATTCAGTACTTC. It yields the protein CASSDGGGARNIQYF.

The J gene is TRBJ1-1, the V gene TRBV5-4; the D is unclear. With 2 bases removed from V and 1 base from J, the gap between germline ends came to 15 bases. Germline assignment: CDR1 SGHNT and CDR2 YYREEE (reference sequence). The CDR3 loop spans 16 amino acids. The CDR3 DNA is TGTGCCAGCAGCTTCGAAGTAGGGCGATCGAACACTGAAGCTTTCTTT. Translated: CASSFEVGRSNTEAFF.

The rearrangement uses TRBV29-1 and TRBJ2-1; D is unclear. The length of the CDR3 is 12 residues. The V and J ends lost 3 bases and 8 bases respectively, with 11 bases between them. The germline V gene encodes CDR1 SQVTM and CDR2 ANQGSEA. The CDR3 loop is CSVEGLYDEQFF. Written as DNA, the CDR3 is TGCAGCGTTGAGGGGTTGTATGATGAGCAGTTCTTC.

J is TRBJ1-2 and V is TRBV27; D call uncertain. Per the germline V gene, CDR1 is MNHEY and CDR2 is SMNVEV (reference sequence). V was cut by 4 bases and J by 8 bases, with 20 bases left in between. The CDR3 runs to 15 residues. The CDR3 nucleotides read TGTGCCAGCAGTTCCCACATAACCCCCCCCGGGGGCTACACCTTC. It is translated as CASSSHITPPGGYTF.

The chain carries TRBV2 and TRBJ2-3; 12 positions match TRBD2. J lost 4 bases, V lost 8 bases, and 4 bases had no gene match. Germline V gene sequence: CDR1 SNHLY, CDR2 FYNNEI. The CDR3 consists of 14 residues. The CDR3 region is CASATSGSADTQYF. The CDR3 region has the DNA TGTGCCAGCGCGACTAGCGGGAGTGCAGATACGCAGTATTTT.

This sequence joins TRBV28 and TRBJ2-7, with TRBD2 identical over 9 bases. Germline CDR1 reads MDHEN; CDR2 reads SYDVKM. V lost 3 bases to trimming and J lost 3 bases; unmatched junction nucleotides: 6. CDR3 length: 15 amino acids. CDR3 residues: CASSFSGSALYEQYF. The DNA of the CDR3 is TGTGCCAGCAGTTTTAGCGGGAGCGCGCTCTACGAGCAGTACTTC.

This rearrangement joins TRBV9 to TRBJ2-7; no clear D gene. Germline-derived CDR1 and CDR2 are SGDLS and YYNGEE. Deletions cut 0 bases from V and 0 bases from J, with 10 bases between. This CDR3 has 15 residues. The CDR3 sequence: CASSVDMNPSYEQYF. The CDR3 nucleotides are TGTGCCAGCAGCGTAGATATGAATCCCTCCTACGAGCAGTACTTC.

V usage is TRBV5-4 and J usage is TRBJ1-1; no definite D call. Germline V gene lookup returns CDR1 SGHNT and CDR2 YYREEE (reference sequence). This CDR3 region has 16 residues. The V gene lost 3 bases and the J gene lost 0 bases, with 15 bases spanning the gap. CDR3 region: CASSSVSFTLNTEAFF. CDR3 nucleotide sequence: TGTGCCAGCAGCTCTGTATCGTTCACATTGAACACTGAAGCTTTCTTT.

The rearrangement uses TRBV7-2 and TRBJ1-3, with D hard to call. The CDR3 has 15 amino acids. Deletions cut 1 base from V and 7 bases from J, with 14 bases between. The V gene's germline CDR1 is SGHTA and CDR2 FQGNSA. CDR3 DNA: TGTGCCAGCAGCTTAGAAGGGTTAGGAAGGAACACCATATATTTT. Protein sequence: CASSLEGLGRNTIYF.

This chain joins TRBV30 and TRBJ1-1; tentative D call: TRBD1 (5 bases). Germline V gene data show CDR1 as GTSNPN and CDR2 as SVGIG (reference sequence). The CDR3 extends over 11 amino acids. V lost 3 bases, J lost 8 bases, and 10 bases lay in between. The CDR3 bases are TGTGCCTGGAGGGGGCTTGAGGAAGCTTTCTTT. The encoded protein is CAWRGLEEAFF.

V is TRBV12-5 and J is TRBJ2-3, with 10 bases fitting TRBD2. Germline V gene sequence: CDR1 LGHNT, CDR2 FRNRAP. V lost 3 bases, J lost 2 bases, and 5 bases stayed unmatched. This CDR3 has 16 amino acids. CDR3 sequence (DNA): TGTGCTAGTGGTTTCTCAGCGGGAGGGCCCACAGATACGCAGTATTTT. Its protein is CASGFSAGGPTDTQYF. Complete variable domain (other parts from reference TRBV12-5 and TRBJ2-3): DARVTQTPRHKVTEMGQEVTMRCQPILGHNTVFWYRQTMMQGLELLAYFRNRAPLDDSGMPKDRFSAEMPDATLATLKIQPSEPRDSAVYFCASGFSAGGPTDTQYFGPGTRLTVL.

The CDR3 DNA is TGTGCCATCAGTGATTCAGATACGCAGTATTTT. It is translated as CAISDSDTQYF. V gene TRBV10-3 combines with J gene TRBJ2-3; the D is unclear. The CDR3 loop spans 11 amino acids. Per germline, CDR1 ENHRY and CDR2 SYGVKD. V dropped 3 bases and J dropped 4 bases, with 2 bases sitting between them.

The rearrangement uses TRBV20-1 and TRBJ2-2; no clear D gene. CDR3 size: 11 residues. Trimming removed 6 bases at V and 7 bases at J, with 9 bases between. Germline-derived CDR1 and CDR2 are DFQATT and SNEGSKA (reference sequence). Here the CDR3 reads CSAPNLGELFF. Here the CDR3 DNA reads TGCAGTGCCCCCAATCTCGGGGAGCTGTTTTTT.

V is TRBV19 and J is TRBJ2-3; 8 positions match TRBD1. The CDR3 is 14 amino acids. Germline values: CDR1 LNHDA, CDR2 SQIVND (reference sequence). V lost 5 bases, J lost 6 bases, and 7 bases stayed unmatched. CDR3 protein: CASSFSGGLDTQYF. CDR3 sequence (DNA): TGTGCCAGTAGTTTTTCAGGGGGCCTTGATACGCAGTATTTT.

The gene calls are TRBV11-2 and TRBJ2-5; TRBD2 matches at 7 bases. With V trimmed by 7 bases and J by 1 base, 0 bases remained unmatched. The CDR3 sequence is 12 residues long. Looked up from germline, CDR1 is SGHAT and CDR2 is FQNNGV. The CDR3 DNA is TGTGCCAGCAAGCGGGGCCAAGAGACCCAGTACTTC. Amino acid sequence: CASKRGQETQYF.

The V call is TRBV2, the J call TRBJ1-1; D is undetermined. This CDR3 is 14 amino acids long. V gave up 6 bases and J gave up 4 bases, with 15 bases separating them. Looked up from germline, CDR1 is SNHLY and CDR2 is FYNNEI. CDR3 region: CASSAGRVITEAFF. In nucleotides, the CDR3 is TGTGCCAGCAGCGCCGGTCGGGTTATCACTGAAGCTTTCTTT. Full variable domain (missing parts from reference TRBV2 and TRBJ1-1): EPEVTQTPSHQVTQMGQEVILRCVPISNHLYFYWYRQILGQKVEFLVSFYNNEISEKSEIFDDQFSVERPDGSNFTLKIRSTKLEDSAMYFCASSAGRVITEAFFGQGTRLTVV.

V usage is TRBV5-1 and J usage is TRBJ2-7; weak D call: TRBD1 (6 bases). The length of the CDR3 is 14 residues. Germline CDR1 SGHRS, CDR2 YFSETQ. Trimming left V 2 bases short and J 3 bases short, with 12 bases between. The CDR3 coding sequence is TGCGCCAGCAGCTTAGTTTCAGGGGTCTACGAGCAGTACTTC. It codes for CASSLVSGVYEQYF.